This entry lists 5 T cell receptor beta chains sequenced from one sample in a study of CD8 T cells in Susac syndrome. Random-hexamer reverse transcription was applied to about 0.5 to 1 ug RNA. TCRdb analysed the immunoSEQ multiplex PCR reads with MiXCR anew, one entry per CDR3 protein. The table records 150,000 to 200,000 distinct CDR3 sequences, 90% to 95% of them present only once. The sequencing input was CD4+ T cells from PBMCs. The origin of the receptors is a human donor with multiple sclerosis.

The chain joins TRBV29-1 to TRBJ2-3; 9 bases are shared with TRBD2. Germline trimming cut 4 bases from V and 0 bases from J; bases unmatched to any gene: 5. Germline CDR1 reads SQVTM; CDR2 reads ANQGSEA. This CDR3 contains 15 residues. CDR3 sequence (DNA): TGCAGCGTTGCCCCGGGACTAGCTAGCACAGATACGCAGTATTTT. Protein product: CSVAPGLASTDTQYF.

This chain uses TRBV30 with TRBJ2-1; D is perhaps TRBD2 (5 bases). CDR1 GTSNPN and CDR2 SVGIG come from the germline V gene (reference sequence). CDR3 length equals 12 residues. The V and J ends lost 8 bases and 9 bases respectively, with 17 bases between them. This chain's CDR3 is CARGGGWGEQFF. As DNA, the CDR3 is TGTGCCCGCGGAGGCGGGTGGGGTGAGCAGTTCTTC.

This clonotype was found once. J is TRBJ2-6 and V is TRBV9, with D possibly being TRBD1 (6 bases). The CDR3 is 16 amino acids. Germline CDR1 and CDR2: SGDLS and YYNGEE. Deletions cut 3 bases from V and 1 base from J, with 11 bases between. The CDR3 protein is CASSGPQGSGANVLTF. CDR3 DNA sequence: TGTGCCAGCAGCGGCCCTCAGGGGTCTGGGGCCAACGTCCTGACTTTC. The variable domain in full, with the rest retrieved from reference TRBV9 and TRBJ2-6, is DSGVTQTPKHLITATGQRVTLRCSPRSGDLSVYWYQQSLDQGLQFLIQYYNGEERAKGNILERFSAQQFPDLHSELNLSSLELGDSALYFCASSGPQGSGANVLTFGAGSRLTVL.

This chain uses TRBV27 with TRBJ2-6, with D unclear. The CDR3 has 14 amino acids. The germline V gene has CDR1 MNHEY and CDR2 SMNVEV (reference sequence). With 6 bases removed from V and 0 bases from J, the gap between germline ends came to 6 bases. CDR3 amino acids: CASSPLSGANVLTF. The CDR3 DNA sequence: TGTGCCAGCAGCCCCCTCTCTGGGGCCAACGTCCTGACTTTC.

The table lists this clonotype with a count of one. The V call is TRBV2, the J call TRBJ1-1; tentatively, D is TRBD1 (5 bases). The length of the CDR3 is 14 residues. V dropped 6 bases and J dropped 1 base, with 12 bases sitting between them. Germline V gives CDR1 SNHLY, CDR2 FYNNEI. CDR3 protein: CASSGGEQNTEAFF. Written as DNA, the CDR3 is TGTGCCAGCAGCGGGGGGGAGCAGAACACTGAAGCTTTCTTT.